This is a list of T cell receptor beta chains from one sample in a study of T cell repertoires in cytomegalovirus infection. TCRdb re-analysed the reads in MiXCR, keeping a single row per CDR3 protein. Among some 700,000 distinct CDR3 sequences listed, about 30% were seen once. Antigen specificity for these receptors is unknown. The sample in question was cultured PBMCs, obtained from culture after CMV antigen stimulation. The receptor set was obtained from a human donor in good health (CMV status not recorded). Some clones in this sample may be carry-over from other donors' samples. Each CDR3 is given with its conserved first and last residue. D genes are given only for firm matches. Part of the rows lack a size; the others show once, few, many or a class for expanded clones.

V gene: TRBV12-3/TRBV12-4; D gene: .; J gene: TRBJ1-5; clone size: .; CDR3 protein: CASSRPLSGFSNQPQHF; CDR3 DNA: TGTGCCAGCAGCCGCCCTCTTTCGGGGTTCAGCAATCAGCCCCAGCATTTT
V gene: TRBV7-2; D gene: .; J gene: TRBJ2-7; clone size: .; CDR3 protein: CASSLGPAGTVEQYF; CDR3 DNA: TGTGCCAGCAGCTTAGGTCCAGCGGGTACCGTCGAGCAGTACTTC
V gene: TRBV27; D gene: .; J gene: TRBJ2-7; clone size: .; CDR3 protein: CASQGGLSYEQYF; CDR3 DNA: TGTGCCAGCCAAGGAGGCTTGTCCTACGAGCAGTACTTC
V gene: TRBV24-1; D gene: .; J gene: TRBJ2-5; clone size: .; CDR3 protein: CATSDPMPPGTQYF; CDR3 DNA: TGTGCCACCAGTGACCCGATGCCCCCTGGGACCCAGTACTTC
V gene: TRBV29-1; D gene: .; J gene: TRBJ2-1; clone size: .; CDR3 protein: CSSQGYNEQFF; CDR3 DNA: TGCAGCTCCCAGGGCTACAATGAGCAGTTCTTC
V gene: TRBV7-2; D gene: .; J gene: TRBJ2-7; clone size: few; CDR3 protein: CASSPVGGRDYEQYF; CDR3 DNA: TGTGCCAGCAGCCCAGTGGGGGGGCGGGACTACGAGCAGTACTTC
V gene: TRBV7-9; D gene: TRBD1; J gene: TRBJ2-6; clone size: .; CDR3 protein: CASSVTGGIGANVLTF; CDR3 DNA: TGTGCCAGCAGCGTTACAGGGGGCATTGGGGCCAACGTCCTGACTTTC
V gene: TRBV4-3; D gene: .; J gene: TRBJ1-6; clone size: few; CDR3 protein: CASSRDLYNSPLHF; CDR3 DNA: TGCGCCAGCAGCCGAGACTTATATAATTCACCCCTCCACTTT
V gene: TRBV19; D gene: .; J gene: TRBJ2-7; clone size: once; CDR3 protein: CASSIGHVPNEQYF; CDR3 DNA: TGTGCCAGTAGTATTGGGCATGTTCCTAACGAGCAGTACTTC
V gene: TRBV6-8; D gene: TRBD1; J gene: TRBJ1-2; clone size: .; CDR3 protein: CASSGDSSANTF; CDR3 DNA: TGTGCCAGCAGTGGGGACAGCTCAGCCAACACCTTC
V gene: TRBV20-1; D gene: TRBD1; J gene: TRBJ2-7; clone size: .; CDR3 protein: CSASGQGTYEQYF; CDR3 DNA: TGCAGTGCTAGCGGACAGGGGACCTACGAGCAGTACTTC
V gene: TRBV20-1; D gene: .; J gene: TRBJ2-3; clone size: .; CDR3 protein: CSASVASPSTDTQYF; CDR3 DNA: TGCAGTGCTAGTGTAGCGAGCCCGAGCACAGATACGCAGTATTTT
V gene: TRBV20-1; D gene: .; J gene: TRBJ1-6; clone size: .; CDR3 protein: CSARPSSYNSPLHF; CDR3 DNA: TGCAGTGCTAGACCGAGCTCCTATAATTCACCCCTCCACTTT
V gene: TRBV10-3; D gene: TRBD2; J gene: TRBJ2-7; clone size: .; CDR3 protein: CAISELTSTYEQYF; CDR3 DNA: TGTGCCATCAGTGAGCTGACTAGCACGTACGAGCAGTACTTC
V gene: TRBV11-3; D gene: TRBD2; J gene: TRBJ2-3; clone size: .; CDR3 protein: CASSLGLAGAPDTQYF; CDR3 DNA: TGTGCCAGCAGCCTAGGGCTAGCGGGAGCCCCAGATACGCAGTATTTT
V gene: TRBV5-6; D gene: TRBD2; J gene: TRBJ2-5; clone size: .; CDR3 protein: CVSSFVSGGGETQYF; CDR3 DNA: TGTGTCAGCAGCTTCGTGAGTGGGGGAGGGGAGACCCAGTACTTC